This T cell receptor beta chain was retrieved from a study of blood T cell repertoires in COVID-19. Looking at the study overall: PBMCs, B-cell-depleted T cells, or T cells were the source of the cDNA or gDNA that made up the material.

V shed 5 bases and J 4 bases; nucleotides not matched to a gene: 3. CDR3 length: 14 amino acids. Germline loops: CDR1 SGHAT, CDR2 FQNNGV. The table came from immunoSEQ multiplex PCR; TCRdb's copy has only in-frame clones and leaves some out. In the table there are some 240,000 clones, about four fifths of which are singletons. Material: peripheral blood. This chain uses TRBV11-2 with TRBJ1-3, with 9 bases identical to TRBD1. This receptor was taken from a woman older than 75 with acute or convalescent COVID-19. CDR3 region: CASSRQGGGNTIYF. The CDR3 DNA sequence: TGTGCCAGCAGCCGACAGGGGGGCGGAAACACCATATATTTT.